The TCR beta chain under discussion was sequenced for a study of shared clonotypes between healthy human individuals. The table came from immunoSEQ multiplex PCR; TCRdb's copy has only in-frame clones and leaves some out. The sample includes about 510,000 clones, 75% to 80% seen only once; the top ten take about 12%. The sample comprised PBMCs. The TCR was taken from a woman between 40 and 55 years old in good health. Some clones in this sample may be carry-over from other donors' samples.

CDR3 coding DNA: TGTGCCAGCAGCCAAGTTGAAGAAGAGACCCAGTACTTC. Translation: CASSQVEEETQYF. This chain joins TRBV4-2 and TRBJ2-5; no reliable D call. Trimming shortened V by 1 base and J by 3 bases, and 6 bases separated the two germline ends. The CDR3 covers 13 residues. Germline lookup yields CDR1 LGHNA and CDR2 YNFKEQ.